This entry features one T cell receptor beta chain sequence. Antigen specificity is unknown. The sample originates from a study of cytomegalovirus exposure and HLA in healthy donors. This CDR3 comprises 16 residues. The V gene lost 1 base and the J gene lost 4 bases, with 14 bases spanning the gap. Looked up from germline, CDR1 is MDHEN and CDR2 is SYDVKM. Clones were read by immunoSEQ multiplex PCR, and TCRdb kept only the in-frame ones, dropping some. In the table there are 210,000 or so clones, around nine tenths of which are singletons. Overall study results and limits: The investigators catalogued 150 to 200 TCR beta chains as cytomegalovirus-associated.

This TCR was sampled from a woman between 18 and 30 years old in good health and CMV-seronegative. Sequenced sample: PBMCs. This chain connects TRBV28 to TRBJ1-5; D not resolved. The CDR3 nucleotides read TGTGCCAGCAGTTTATCAATCGGGAGAGGGAATCAGCCCCAGCATTTT. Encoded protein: CASSLSIGRGNQPQHF.